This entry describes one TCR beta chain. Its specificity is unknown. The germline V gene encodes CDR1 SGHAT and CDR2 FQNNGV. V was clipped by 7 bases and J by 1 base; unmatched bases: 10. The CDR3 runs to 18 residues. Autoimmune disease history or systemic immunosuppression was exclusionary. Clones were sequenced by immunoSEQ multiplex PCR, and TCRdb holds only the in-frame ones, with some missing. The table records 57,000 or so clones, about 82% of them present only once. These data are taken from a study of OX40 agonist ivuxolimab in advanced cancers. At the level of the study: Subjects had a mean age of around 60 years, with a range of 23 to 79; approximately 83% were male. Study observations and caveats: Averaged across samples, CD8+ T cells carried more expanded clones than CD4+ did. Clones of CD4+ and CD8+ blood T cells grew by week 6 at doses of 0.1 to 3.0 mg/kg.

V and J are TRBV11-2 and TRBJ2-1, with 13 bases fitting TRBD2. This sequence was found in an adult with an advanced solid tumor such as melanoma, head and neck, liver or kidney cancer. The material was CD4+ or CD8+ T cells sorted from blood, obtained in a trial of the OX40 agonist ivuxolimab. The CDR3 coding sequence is TGTGCCAGCATCGCCACTAGCGGGGGGGCTCGATCCTACAATGAGCAGTTCTTC. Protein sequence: CASIATSGGARSYNEQFF.